This entry lists 10 T cell receptor beta chains sequenced from one sample in a study of control samples from healthy donors and cancer patients. The protocol was immunoSEQ multiplex PCR, while the TCRdb copy is restricted to in-frame clones and leaves out a portion. The top ten clones hold 12% of a sample with about 59,000 clones, approximately 87% of them seen once. The material sequenced was PBMCs. The receptors were sampled from an older woman with lung cancer.

The gene calls are TRBV18 and TRBJ2-7; weak D call: TRBD1 (6 bases). CDR3 size: 14 residues. Trimming removed 3 bases from V and 2 bases from J, with 11 bases in between. Germline V gives CDR1 KGHSH, CDR2 LQKENI. In nucleotides, the CDR3 is TGTGCCAGCTCACCGGAACAGGGAACCTACGAGCAGTACTTC. Encoded protein: CASSPEQGTYEQYF.

V is TRBV7-3 and J is TRBJ2-2, with 7 bases that match TRBD1. Germline CDR1 reads SGHTA; CDR2 reads FQGTGA. Trimming removed 5 bases from V and 1 base from J; junction bases left unmatched: 4. The CDR3 covers 15 residues. The CDR3 DNA reads as TGTGCCAGCAGCGATCGACAGGGGAACACCGGGGAGCTGTTTTTT. This gives the protein CASSDRQGNTGELFF. Drawing the rest from reference TRBV7-3 and TRBJ2-2, the complete variable domain is GAGVSQTPSNKVTEKGKYVELRCDPISGHTALYWYRQSLGQGPEFLIYFQGTGAADDSGLPNDRFFAVRPEGSVSTLKIQRTERGDSAVYLCASSDRQGNTGELFFGEGSRLTVL.

The CDR3: CASSARQGPGELFF. DNA of the CDR3: TGTGCCAGCAGCGCCCGACAGGGTCCCGGGGAGCTGTTTTTT. The chain has TRBV9 and TRBJ2-2, with 7 bases identical to TRBD1. Trimming removed 3 bases from V and 6 bases from J; junction bases left unmatched: 5. Germline V gene data show CDR1 as SGDLS and CDR2 as YYNGEE. The CDR3 is 14 residues long.

The chain has TRBV27 and TRBJ2-1; TRBD2 matches at 9 bases. V shed 3 bases and J 3 bases; nucleotides not matched to a gene: 6. The germline gives CDR1 MNHEY, CDR2 SMNVEV (reference sequence). This CDR3 comprises 16 residues. In DNA, the CDR3 is TGTGCCAGCAGTTTGACGGCGGGAGGGTACTACAATGAGCAGTTCTTC. Translation gives CASSLTAGGYYNEQFF.

The rearrangement links TRBV2 to TRBJ1-1; possible D gene TRBD1, 5 bases. The CDR3 has 15 residues. Germline loops: CDR1 SNHLY, CDR2 FYNNEI. Between the trimmed V and J ends, which lost 1 base and 4 bases, there was a span of 13 bases. CDR3 residues: CASSEEAREGTEAFF. The CDR3, as DNA: TGTGCCAGCAGTGAAGAGGCCAGGGAGGGCACTGAAGCTTTCTTT.

The chain joins TRBV9 to TRBJ2-7; D may be TRBD1 or TRBD2 (5 bases each). Germline V lookup: CDR1 SGDLS, CDR2 YYNGEE. This CDR3 comprises 15 residues. Trimming stripped 3 bases from V and 6 bases from J, with 19 bases between. The CDR3, as DNA: TGTGCCAGCAGCGCCGGCCGCGCGGGTGGGGGCGAGCAGTACTTC. Translated, it gives CASSAGRAGGGEQYF.

V gene TRBV5-5 combines with J gene TRBJ2-7, with TRBD2 matching over 8 bases. CDR1 is SGHKS and CDR2 is YYEKEE in the germline V gene (reference sequence). The CDR3 has 15 amino acids. V gave up 3 bases and J gave up 5 bases; unmatched junction bases: 10. The CDR3 is CASSSGGASVHEQYF. The CDR3 DNA is TGTGCCAGCAGCTCGGGGGGGGCGAGCGTCCACGAGCAGTACTTC.

J is TRBJ2-7 and V is TRBV11-1, with a tentative D call TRBD2 (6 bases). V was clipped by 3 bases and J by 2 bases, with 11 bases between them. Per the germline V gene, CDR1 is SGHAT and CDR2 is FQDESV (reference sequence). This CDR3 has 14 amino acids. The CDR3 DNA sequence: TGTGCCAGCAGCTTCCGGGAGCCGCCCTACGAGCAGTACTTC. Translation gives CASSFREPPYEQYF.

This chain uses TRBV10-1 with TRBJ1-2; possibly TRBD1 for D (5 bases). CDR3 length equals 13 residues. Trimming left V 2 bases short and J 8 bases short, with 12 bases between. Germline V gene lookup returns CDR1 WNHNN and CDR2 SYGVQD (reference sequence). The DNA of the CDR3 is TGCGCCAGCAGTGAGACCCCAGGGCGAGGCTACACCTTC. Residues: CASSETPGRGYTF.

The chain links TRBV27 to TRBJ1-5; 10 nucleotides line up with TRBD1. This CDR3 is built from 15 residues. CDR1 MNHEY and CDR2 SMNVEV come from the germline V gene (reference sequence). The J segment lost 4 bases and the V segment lost 3 bases, leaving 3 bases of the junction unmatched. In DNA, the CDR3 is TGTGCCAGCAGTTTCGACAGGGGGCCGAATCAGCCCCAGCATTTT. It encodes CASSFDRGPNQPQHF.